This T cell receptor beta chain was captured in a study of shared clonotypes between healthy human individuals (dated by TCRdb to 2018 to 2020). The study in broad terms: The cohort comprised two women and a few men aged 18 to 49 years. For each donor, CD4 naive and CD4 memory were each run on three plates, CD8 naive on two plates, and CD8 memory on one plate. Blood TCR repertoires of several healthy adults were deeply sequenced to estimate repertoire size and the extent of clonotype sharing between individuals. To increase sequencing depth and limit assay-specific biases, different laboratories used diverse techniques to prepare libraries and sequence TCR repertoires. Leukapheresis yielded between about 0.85 and 9 billion PBMCs per donor. General conclusions and limits of the study: The genetic and exposure-history diversity represented was limited by the small number of donors. Sampling was restricted to blood, and TCR repertoires in tissues likely differ from the TCR repertoires found in blood. Pairwise subsampling led to the expectation that sequencing depth would affect the degree of clonotype sharing among donors. Naive subsets generally had larger estimated clonotype richness than memory subsets did. When several donors were compared, the shared fraction of clonotypes was around 5% for naive CD4, around 4% for naive CD8, about 2.5% for memory CD4, and approximately 0.4% for memory CD8. Incomplete sequencing was indicated by rarefaction of sorted-subset datasets, despite the large sequencing depth. Compared with non-shared clonotypes, the clonotypes found in all four sorted-subset donors had higher generation probabilities.

The CDR3, cysteine through phenylalanine, is 15 amino acids long. The only DNA kept is the CDR3, 45 bases in frame from the first base. CDR1 and CDR2 (SGHTA, FQGNSA) derive from the germline V gene. Trimming at the junction amounts to 5 bases on V and 1 base on J, and the germline ends lie 12 bases apart. Regarding this clone: Its antigen is unknown. Base qualities are missing; no much larger clone stands one base away.

The donors were healthy, HIV-negative adults who had no recently reported acute infections or vaccinations. Every donor was a Caucasian adult residing in Nashville, Tennessee, USA. CD4+ T cells were enriched through magnetic negative selection, after which naive cells were positively selected on CD45RA and the remaining negative fraction served as the memory subset. Blood was collected by leukapheresis, and PBMCs were isolated by Ficoll-Histopaque density gradient centrifugation and then cryopreserved in liquid nitrogen vapor phase. Analytical flow cytometry was used to check the purity and quantity of every magnetically sorted T cell population. From each sorted fraction, genomic DNA was isolated and quantified by UV absorbance on a Nanodrop 2000c. TCR CDR3 regions were amplified from genomic DNA by multiplex PCR using the deep immunoSEQ assay. Extracted genomic DNA from each cell subset was spread evenly across all wells of several immunoSEQ 96-well plates, with each plate serving as a replicate. For sorted subsets, each replicate PCR was loaded with 150 to 250 ng genomic DNA, equivalent to 25,000 to 35,000 T cell genomes. The purified libraries were quantified using a Qubit 3.0 fluorometer, sized with a Bioanalyzer 2100, and then quantified again using the KAPA Library Quantification kit. Every immunoSEQ 96-well plate was sequenced on a dedicated single-read 150-cycle Illumina NextSeq 550 flow cell. The paper's processing steps were these. Because the immunoSEQ output included only junctional sequences and no quality scores, the filtering could not be the same as the filtering used for full-length reads. Sequences were annotated with PyIR, a Python wrapper for IgBLAST v1.9, using IMGT germline references to assign V/J genes and CDR3. Any read was removed if the V/J assignment was weak (E-value above 1e-6), the CDR3 was missing, or the read contained stop codons, out-of-frame junctions, or ambiguous translated residues. V3J clonotypes were defined as sequences sharing an identical inferred V gene, J gene, and CDR3 amino acid sequence. Percentage overlap between repertoires was calculated by dividing the number of shared unique clonotypes by the size of the smaller repertoire. Richness of each repertoire was evaluated using RTK rarefaction, the Chao1 estimator, and Recon v2.1 estimates of unobserved clonotypes. OLGA was used to compute generation probabilities for all TCRbeta clonotypes that the gDNA method yielded from several donors. TCRdb took this table from immuneACCESS and kept in-frame rearrangements with V and J called. Such tables lack part of the clones; where checked against another copy, unresolved V genes explain under half of the gap, and the rest is unexplained. That table gives V, J and clone size, and the DNA gave D and trimming. The sample table records some 2,000,000 clones; approximately 94% of these occur just once. The ten largest clones add up to approximately 0.13% of the sample.

Sequences were obtained from naive CD4+ T cells sorted from blood. The cell subset or site tag for this specimen amounts to: CD45RA+ positively selected. This TCR was sampled from a man aged 18 to 35 in good health. This sequence uses TRBV7-2 and TRBJ1-5; tentative D gene TRBD1, with 5 bases matching. CDR3 region: CASSISRTSNQPQHF. The DNA reads TGTGCCAGCAGCATCTCCCGGACAAGCAATCAGCCCCAGCATTTT.